Listed below are T cell receptor beta chains from one sample, sequenced in a study of identical twins. TCRdb ran MiXCR on the 5' RACE reads and lists one entry per CDR3 protein. The table includes 600,000 to 700,000 distinct CDR3 sequences, around 21% detected once. These data are also associated with another study on T cells expressing NK-cell markers.

What was sequenced was PBMCs. The origin of the receptors is a woman in her late teens or twenties in good health. Each CDR3 is given with its conserved first and last residue. The D gene is left open where the match is weak. Size tells how often a clone was seen (once, few, many) or the class of an expanded clone, and some rows leave it out.

D gene,J gene,clone size,V gene,CDR3 DNA,CDR3 protein
NA,TRBJ2-5,few,TRBV6-2/TRBV6-3,TGTGCCAGCAGTTACTCGATCTGGACTGGAGAGACCCAGTACTTC,CASSYSIWTGETQYF
NA,TRBJ2-7,many,TRBV12-3/TRBV12-4,TGTGCCAGCAGTTTCGGCGCGAAGCAGTACTTC,CASSFGAKQYF
NA,TRBJ1-6,many,TRBV6-4,TGTGCCAGCAGTGCGGCCCCGGGAGGGTCACCCCTCCACTTT,CASSAAPGGSPLHF
NA,TRBJ2-3,few,TRBV10-3,TGTGCCACCCGTGCCACAGATACGCAGTATTTT,CATRATDTQYF
NA,TRBJ2-7,NA,TRBV12-3/TRBV12-4,TGTGCCAGCAGTTTTAGGTACTACGAGCAGTACTTC,CASSFRYYEQYF
NA,TRBJ1-5,NA,TRBV5-5,TGTGCCAGCAGCTTTGCCAGCGGCCACAATCAGCCCCAGCATTTT,CASSFASGHNQPQHF
TRBD2,TRBJ2-2,few,TRBV6-8,TGTGCCAGCAAGGGGACTAGCTCGCAGAGGAACACCGGGGAGCTGTTTTTT,CASKGTSSQRNTGELFF
NA,TRBJ1-1,NA,TRBV27,TGTGCCAGCAGTCGGGACACATGGCCCACTGAAGCTTTCTTT,CASSRDTWPTEAFF
NA,TRBJ2-1,few,TRBV6-5,TGTGCCAGCAGTTACTCGACGATAGGCTCCTACAATGAGCAGTTCTTC,CASSYSTIGSYNEQFF
TRBD2,TRBJ2-1,few,TRBV18,TGTGCCAGCTCCCCGACTAGCGGGAACCACAATGAGCAGTTCTTC,CASSPTSGNHNEQFF
NA,TRBJ1-2,NA,TRBV11-3,TGTGCCAGCAGCTTCAAGACTGCCTCTTATGGCTACACCTTC,CASSFKTASYGYTF
NA,TRBJ2-1,few,TRBV28,TGTGCCAGCAGGGAAGGAGAGGGCTACAATGAGCAGTTCTTC,CASREGEGYNEQFF
NA,TRBJ2-7,NA,TRBV15,TGTGCCACCCGCCCAGGGGACGTCTTCTACGAGCAGTACTTC,CATRPGDVFYEQYF
NA,TRBJ2-7,many,TRBV20-1,TGCAGTGCTAGTTTCGGGGTGGGGTACGAGCAGTACTTC,CSASFGVGYEQYF
NA,TRBJ2-3,few,TRBV11-2,TGTGCCAGCAGCTGGGATCTAGCCGGGTCGCCCGATACGCAGTATTTT,CASSWDLAGSPDTQYF
TRBD1,TRBJ2-2,NA,TRBV7-3,TGTGCCAGCAGCCGTGGACAGGGGCGGAACACCGGGGAGCTGTTTTTT,CASSRGQGRNTGELFF
NA,TRBJ1-1,few,TRBV5-1,TGCGCCAGCAGCGCTCTCACAGGGAGGCTTGAAGCTTTCTTT,CASSALTGRLEAFF
NA,TRBJ1-1,few,TRBV12-3/TRBV12-4,TGTGCCAGCAGTTTACAGGGACAATTCAACACTGAAGCTTTCTTT,CASSLQGQFNTEAFF
NA,TRBJ2-7,few,TRBV28,TGTGCCAGCAGCCAAGTCTCCTACGAGCAGTACTTC,CASSQVSYEQYF
NA,TRBJ2-7,NA,TRBV5-1,TGCGCCAGCGCGGGGGACAGCTCCTACGAGCAGTACTTC,CASAGDSSYEQYF
NA,TRBJ2-7,few,TRBV29-1,TGCAGCGTTGCAGGAAACGAGCAGTACTTC,CSVAGNEQYF
NA,TRBJ2-5,NA,TRBV11-2,TGTGCCAGCAGCCGCCCAACAGGTCGCCAAGAGACCCAGTACTTC,CASSRPTGRQETQYF
TRBD2,TRBJ2-7,few,TRBV20-1,TGCAGTGCATACCCCCCGGGACTAGGGTGGAACGAGCAGTACTTC,CSAYPPGLGWNEQYF
NA,TRBJ2-7,NA,TRBV2,TGTGCCAGCAGTGCAGGATGGGACGGAACCTACGAGCAGTACTTC,CASSAGWDGTYEQYF
NA,TRBJ2-7,few,TRBV7-2,TGTGCCAGCAGCTTCGCCCGAAACGAGCAGTACTTC,CASSFARNEQYF
TRBD1,TRBJ1-1,NA,TRBV20-1,TGCAGTATCGGGACAGTCGTAGCTTTCTTT,CSIGTVVAFF
NA,TRBJ2-1,NA,TRBV5-1,TGCGCCAGCAGCCCAGGACAAGGCCCCTACAATGAGCAGTTCTTC,CASSPGQGPYNEQFF
NA,TRBJ1-1,few,TRBV12-3/TRBV12-4,TGTGCCAGCAGTCTTACTTGGGGCACTGAAGCTTTCTTT,CASSLTWGTEAFF
TRBD2,TRBJ2-3,NA,TRBV29-1,TGCAGCGTTGGCGGGAGGGGACAAAGCACAGATACGCAGTATTTT,CSVGGRGQSTDTQYF
TRBD2,TRBJ2-3,many,TRBV29-1,TGCAGCGTGGGGGGGACTAGCGGAGATACGCAGTATTTT,CSVGGTSGDTQYF
TRBD1,TRBJ2-7,NA,TRBV7-2,TGTGCCAGCAGCCGCGGACAGGTGGACGAGCAGTACTTC,CASSRGQVDEQYF
NA,TRBJ2-1,few,TRBV5-1,TGCGCCAGCAGCTTGATCAGGGGAAGGACTGAGCAGTTCTTC,CASSLIRGRTEQFF
TRBD2,TRBJ2-1,many,TRBV10-3,TGTGCCATCAGGGGTGTACGGGAGGACTACAATGAGCAGTTCTTC,CAIRGVREDYNEQFF
TRBD2,TRBJ2-3,few,TRBV5-6,TGTGCCAGCAGCAAGCGGGGGGGAACAGATACGCAGTATTTT,CASSKRGGTDTQYF
NA,TRBJ2-5,many,TRBV5-1,TGCGCCAGCAGCGAGGACTTACAAGAGACCCAGTACTTC,CASSEDLQETQYF
NA,TRBJ2-3,many,TRBV5-1,TGCGCCAGCAGCTTGGATTCTGCTGGAGATACGCAGTATTTT,CASSLDSAGDTQYF
NA,TRBJ2-3,NA,TRBV25-1,TGTGCCAGCAGTGAGGTCAGAGCTAGCACAGATACGCAGTATTTT,CASSEVRASTDTQYF
TRBD2,TRBJ2-5,few,TRBV12-3/TRBV12-4,TGTGCCAGCAGTTTATTTTCGGGGGGGGACAATTACGGGACCCAGTACTTC,CASSLFSGGDNYGTQYF
NA,TRBJ2-3,few,TRBV20-1,TGCAGTGCTAGTTTTAAGGATACGCAGTATTTT,CSASFKDTQYF
TRBD1,TRBJ1-1,few,TRBV7-9,TGTGCCAGCAGCTTTGCAGGGGGCCTAAGGACTGAAGCTTTCTTT,CASSFAGGLRTEAFF
NA,TRBJ2-4,NA,TRBV5-1,TGCGCCAGCAGCTTAAGGGACCGCGGCATTCAGTACTTC,CASSLRDRGIQYF
NA,TRBJ2-1,many,TRBV20-1,TGCAGTGCCACCGACAGGAATGAGCAGTTCTTC,CSATDRNEQFF
NA,TRBJ2-6,few,TRBV10-3,TGTGCCATCAGTGAGCGAGTGCTATCTTCTGGGGCCAACGTCCTGACTTTC,CAISERVLSSGANVLTF
NA,TRBJ2-7,many,TRBV7-2,TGTGCCAGCAGCTTAGGACAAATATCCTACGAGCAGTACTTC,CASSLGQISYEQYF
NA,TRBJ2-3,NA,TRBV5-1,TGCGCCAGCAGCTTCTTGTCCGCTAGTGACTCCGGGCTTACGCAGTATTTT,CASSFLSASDSGLTQYF
NA,TRBJ1-3,NA,TRBV20-1,TGCAGTGCTAGAGATCCGAGGGGCACCTCTGGAAACACCATATATTTT,CSARDPRGTSGNTIYF
TRBD1,TRBJ2-7,many,TRBV5-1,TGCGCCAGCAGTTCGGGACAGGGGGCTTACGAGCAGTACTTC,CASSSGQGAYEQYF
NA,TRBJ2-2,NA,TRBV6-2/TRBV6-3,TGTGCCAGCAGTTACATGTCCACCGGGGAGCTGTTTTTT,CASSYMSTGELFF